Reported below is one T cell receptor (beta chain). V lost 0 bases, J lost 6 bases, and 16 bases lay in between. The germline V gene encodes CDR1 SGHRS and CDR2 YFSETQ. This CDR3 has 15 amino acids. Categorization into cohorts depended on clinical history that participants reported. The sample is drawn from a study of blood T cell repertoires in COVID-19. Clones were sequenced by immunoSEQ multiplex PCR, and TCRdb holds only the in-frame ones, with some missing. Of under 250,000 clones in the sample, under 90% were seen once. The receptor was isolated from a woman between 25 and 40 years old with acute COVID-19. Sequences were obtained from PBMCs or T cells enriched from blood (not recorded which). The chain couples TRBV5-1 to TRBJ2-7; D is unresolved. CDR3 nucleotide sequence: TGCGCCAGCAGCTTGGCGGGTTTCCTAGTTGGCGAGCAGTACTTC. Protein sequence: CASSLAGFLVGEQYF.